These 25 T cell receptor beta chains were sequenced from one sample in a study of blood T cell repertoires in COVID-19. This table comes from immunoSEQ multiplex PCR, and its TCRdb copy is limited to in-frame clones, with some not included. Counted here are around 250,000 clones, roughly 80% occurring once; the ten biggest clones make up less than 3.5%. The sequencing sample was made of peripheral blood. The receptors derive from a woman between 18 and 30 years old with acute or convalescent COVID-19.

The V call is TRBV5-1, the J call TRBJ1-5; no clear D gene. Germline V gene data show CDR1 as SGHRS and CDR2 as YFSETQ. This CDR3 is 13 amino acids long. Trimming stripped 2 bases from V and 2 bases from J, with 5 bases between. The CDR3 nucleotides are TGCGCCAGCAGCTTTGCGGGCAATCAGCCCCAGCATTTT. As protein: CASSFAGNQPQHF.

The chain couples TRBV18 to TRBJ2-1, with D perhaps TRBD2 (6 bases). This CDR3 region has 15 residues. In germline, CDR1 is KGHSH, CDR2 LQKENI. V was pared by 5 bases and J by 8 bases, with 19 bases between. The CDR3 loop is CASSFGGKHGDEQFF. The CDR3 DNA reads TGTGCCAGCTCATTTGGGGGGAAGCACGGGGATGAGCAGTTCTTC.

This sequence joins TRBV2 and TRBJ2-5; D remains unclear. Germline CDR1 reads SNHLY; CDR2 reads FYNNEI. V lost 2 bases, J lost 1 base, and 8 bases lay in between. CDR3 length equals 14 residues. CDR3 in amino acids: CASSESQVQETQYF. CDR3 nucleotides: TGTGCCAGCAGTGAAAGCCAGGTCCAAGAGACCCAGTACTTC. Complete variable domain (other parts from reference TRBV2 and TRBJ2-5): EPEVTQTPSHQVTQMGQEVILRCVPISNHLYFYWYRQILGQKVEFLVSFYNNEISEKSEIFDDQFSVERPDGSNFTLKIRSTKLEDSAMYFCASSESQVQETQYFGPGTRLLVL.

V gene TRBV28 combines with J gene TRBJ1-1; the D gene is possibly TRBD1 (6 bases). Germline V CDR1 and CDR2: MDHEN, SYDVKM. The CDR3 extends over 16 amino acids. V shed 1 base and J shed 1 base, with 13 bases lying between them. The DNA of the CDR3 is TGTGCCAGCAGTTTATCTCGAGGGGGGGCGAACACTGAAGCTTTCTTT. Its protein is CASSLSRGGANTEAFF.

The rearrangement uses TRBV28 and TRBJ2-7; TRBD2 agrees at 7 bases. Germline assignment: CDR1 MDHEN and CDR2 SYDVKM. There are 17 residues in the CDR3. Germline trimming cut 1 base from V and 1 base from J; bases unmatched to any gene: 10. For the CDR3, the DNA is TGTGCCAGCAGTTTATCTGGTGGGAGGGCGCGGTCCTACGAGCAGTACTTC. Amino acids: CASSLSGGRARSYEQYF.

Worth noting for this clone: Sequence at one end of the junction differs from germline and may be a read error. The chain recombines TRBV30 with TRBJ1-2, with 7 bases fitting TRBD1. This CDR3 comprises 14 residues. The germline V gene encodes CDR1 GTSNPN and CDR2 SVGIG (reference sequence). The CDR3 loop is CAGRPGGFDYGYTF. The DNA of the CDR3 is TGTGCCGGGAGGCCAGGGGGTTTTGACTATGGCTACACCTTC.

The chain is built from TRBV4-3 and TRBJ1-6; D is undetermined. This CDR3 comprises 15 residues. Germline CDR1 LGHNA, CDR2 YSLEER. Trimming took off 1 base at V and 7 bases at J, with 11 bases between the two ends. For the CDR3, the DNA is TGCGCCAGCAGCCAAGTCGATGCGGGCAATTCACCCCTCCACTTT. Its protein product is CASSQVDAGNSPLHF.

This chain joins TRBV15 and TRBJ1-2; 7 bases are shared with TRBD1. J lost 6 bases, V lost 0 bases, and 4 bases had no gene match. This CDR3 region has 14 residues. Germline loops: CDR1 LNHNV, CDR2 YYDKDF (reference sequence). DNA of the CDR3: TGTGCCACCAGCAGAGATCGGGACAGAAATGGCTACACCTTC. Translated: CATSRDRDRNGYTF.

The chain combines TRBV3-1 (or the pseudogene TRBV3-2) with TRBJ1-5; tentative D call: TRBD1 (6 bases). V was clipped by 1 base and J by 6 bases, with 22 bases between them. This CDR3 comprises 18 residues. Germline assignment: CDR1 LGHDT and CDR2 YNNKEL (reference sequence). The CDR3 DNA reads TGTGCCAGCAGCCAAGGGGAGTTACAGGGACGCCGGGGTCAGCCCCAGCATTTT. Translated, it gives CASSQGELQGRRGQPQHF.

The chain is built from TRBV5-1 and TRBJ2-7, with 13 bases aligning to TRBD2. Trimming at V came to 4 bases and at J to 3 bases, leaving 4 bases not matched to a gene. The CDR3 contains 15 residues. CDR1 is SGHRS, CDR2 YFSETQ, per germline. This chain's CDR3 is CASSPGLAGDYEQYF. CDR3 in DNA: TGCGCCAGCAGCCCAGGACTAGCGGGGGACTACGAGCAGTACTTC.

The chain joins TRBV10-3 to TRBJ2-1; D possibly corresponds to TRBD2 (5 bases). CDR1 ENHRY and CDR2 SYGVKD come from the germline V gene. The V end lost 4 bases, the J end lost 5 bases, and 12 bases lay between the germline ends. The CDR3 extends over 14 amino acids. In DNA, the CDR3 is TGTGCCATCAGTGGCGGAGGAATAGACAATGAGCAGTTCTTC. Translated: CAISGGGIDNEQFF.

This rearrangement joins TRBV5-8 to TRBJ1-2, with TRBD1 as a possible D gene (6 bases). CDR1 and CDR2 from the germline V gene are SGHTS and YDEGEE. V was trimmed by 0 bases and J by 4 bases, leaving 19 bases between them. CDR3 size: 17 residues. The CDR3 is CASSLGVTGQESYGYTF. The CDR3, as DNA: TGTGCCAGCAGCTTGGGCGTAACAGGGCAGGAGAGCTATGGCTACACCTTC.

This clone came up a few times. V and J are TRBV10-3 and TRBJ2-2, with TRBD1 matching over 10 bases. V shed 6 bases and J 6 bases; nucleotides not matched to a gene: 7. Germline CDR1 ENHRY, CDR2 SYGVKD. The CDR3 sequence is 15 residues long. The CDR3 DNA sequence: TGTGCCATCAGAAGGACAGGGGGGAGGGCCGGGGAGCTGTTTTTT. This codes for CAIRRTGGRAGELFF.

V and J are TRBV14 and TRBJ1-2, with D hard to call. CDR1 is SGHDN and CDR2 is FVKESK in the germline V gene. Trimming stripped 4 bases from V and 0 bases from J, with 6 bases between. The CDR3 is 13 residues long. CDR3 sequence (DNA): TGTGCCAGCAGCCCGGGGACTAACTATGGCTACACCTTC. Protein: CASSPGTNYGYTF. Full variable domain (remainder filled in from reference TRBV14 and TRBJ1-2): EAGVTQFPSHSVIEKGQTVTLRCDPISGHDNLYWYRRVMGKEIKFLLHFVKESKQDESGMPNNRFLAERTGGTYSTLKVQPAELEDSGVYFCASSPGTNYGYTFGSGTRLTVV.

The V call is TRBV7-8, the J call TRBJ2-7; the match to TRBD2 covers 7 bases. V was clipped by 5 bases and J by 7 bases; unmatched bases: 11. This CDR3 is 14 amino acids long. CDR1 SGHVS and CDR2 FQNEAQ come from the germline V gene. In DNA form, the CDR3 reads TGTGCCAGCAGCCGTTCGGGGGGATACAAAGAGCAGTACTTC. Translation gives CASSRSGGYKEQYF.

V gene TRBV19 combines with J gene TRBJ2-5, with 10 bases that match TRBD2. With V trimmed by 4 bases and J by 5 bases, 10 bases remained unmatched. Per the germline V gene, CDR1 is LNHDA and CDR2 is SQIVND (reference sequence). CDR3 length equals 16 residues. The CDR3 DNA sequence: TGTGCCAGTAGTAGCCCTAGCGGGAGAGGTAGGGAGACCCAGTACTTC. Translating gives CASSSPSGRGRETQYF. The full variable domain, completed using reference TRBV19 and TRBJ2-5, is DGGITQSPKYLFRKEGQNVTLSCEQNLNHDAMYWYRQDPGQGLRLIYYSQIVNDFQKGDIAEGYSVSREKKESFPLTVTSAQKNPTAFYLCASSSPSGRGRETQYFGPGTRLLVL.

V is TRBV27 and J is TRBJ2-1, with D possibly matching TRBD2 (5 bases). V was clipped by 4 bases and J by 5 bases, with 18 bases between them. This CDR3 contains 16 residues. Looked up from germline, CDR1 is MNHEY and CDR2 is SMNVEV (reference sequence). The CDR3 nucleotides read TGTGCCAGCAGTTCCGCCCCGTGGGAGAGGAACAATGAGCAGTTCTTC. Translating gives CASSSAPWERNNEQFF.

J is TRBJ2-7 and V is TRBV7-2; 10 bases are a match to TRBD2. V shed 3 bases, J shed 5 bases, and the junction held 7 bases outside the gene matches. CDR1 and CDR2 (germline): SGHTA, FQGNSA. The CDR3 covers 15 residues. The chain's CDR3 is CASSFSSGRQNEQYF. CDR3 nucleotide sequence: TGTGCCAGCAGCTTTTCTAGCGGGAGACAGAACGAGCAGTACTTC. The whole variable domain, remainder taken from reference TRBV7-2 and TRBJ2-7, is GAGVSQSPSNKVTEKGKDVELRCDPISGHTALYWYRQSLGQGLEFLIYFQGNSAPDKSGLPSDRFSAERTGGSVSTLTIQRTQQEDSAVYLCASSFSSGRQNEQYFGPGTRLTVT.

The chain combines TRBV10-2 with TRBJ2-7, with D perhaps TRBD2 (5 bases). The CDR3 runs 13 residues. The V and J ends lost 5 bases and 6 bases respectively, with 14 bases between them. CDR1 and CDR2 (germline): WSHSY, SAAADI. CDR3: CASSLGLLREQYF. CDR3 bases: TGCGCCAGCAGTCTCGGACTTCTCCGCGAGCAGTACTTC.

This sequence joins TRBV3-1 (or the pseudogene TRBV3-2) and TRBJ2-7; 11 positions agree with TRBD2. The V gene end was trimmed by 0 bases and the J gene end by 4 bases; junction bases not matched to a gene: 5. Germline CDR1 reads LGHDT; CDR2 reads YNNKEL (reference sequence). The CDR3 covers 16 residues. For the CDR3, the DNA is TGTGCCAGCAGCCAAGATAGCGGGAGGGTCGTGTACGAGCAGTACTTC. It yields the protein CASSQDSGRVVYEQYF.

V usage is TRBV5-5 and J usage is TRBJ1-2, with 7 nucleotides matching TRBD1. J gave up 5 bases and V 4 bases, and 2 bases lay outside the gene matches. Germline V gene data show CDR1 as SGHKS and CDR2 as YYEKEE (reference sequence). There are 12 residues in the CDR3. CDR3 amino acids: CASSLGQYGYTF. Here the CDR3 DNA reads TGTGCCAGCAGCCTGGGACAGTATGGCTACACCTTC.

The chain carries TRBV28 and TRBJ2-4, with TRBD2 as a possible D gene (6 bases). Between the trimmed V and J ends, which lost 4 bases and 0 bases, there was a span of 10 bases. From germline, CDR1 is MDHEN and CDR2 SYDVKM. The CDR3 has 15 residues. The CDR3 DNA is TGTGCCAGCAGTTCACTAGCCGTAGCCAAAAACATTCAGTACTTC. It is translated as CASSSLAVAKNIQYF.

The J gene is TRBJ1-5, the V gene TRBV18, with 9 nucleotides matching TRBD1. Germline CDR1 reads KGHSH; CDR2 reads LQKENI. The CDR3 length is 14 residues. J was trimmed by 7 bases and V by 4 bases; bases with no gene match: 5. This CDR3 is CASSLGTGIQPQHF. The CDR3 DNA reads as TGTGCCAGCTCACTCGGGACAGGGATCCAGCCCCAGCATTTT.

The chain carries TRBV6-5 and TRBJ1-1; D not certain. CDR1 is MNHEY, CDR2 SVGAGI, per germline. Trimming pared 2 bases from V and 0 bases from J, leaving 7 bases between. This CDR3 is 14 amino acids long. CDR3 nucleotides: TGTGCCAGCAGTTACCGTAACATGAACACTGAAGCTTTCTTT. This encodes CASSYRNMNTEAFF.

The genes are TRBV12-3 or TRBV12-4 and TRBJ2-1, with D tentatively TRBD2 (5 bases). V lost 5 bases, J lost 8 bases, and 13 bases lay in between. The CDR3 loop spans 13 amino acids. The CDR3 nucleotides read TGTGCCAGCAGTAGGACTGGGCGGGATGAGCAGTTCTTC. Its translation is CASSRTGRDEQFF.